A single sample is the source of the 27 T cell receptor beta chains below, sequenced in a study of T cells after yellow fever vaccination. TCRdb itself ran the 5' RACE reads through MiXCR, one entry per CDR3 protein. The table has 450,000 to 550,000 distinct CDR3 sequences, about 19% seen once. Material: PBMCs, obtained 15 days after the yellow fever booster vaccination. These receptors all stem from a man younger than 45 who received the YFV17D yellow fever vaccine.

This clonotype was found once. The chain joins TRBV7-9 to TRBJ1-2; TRBD1 aligns across 8 bases. The germline V gene has CDR1 SEHNR and CDR2 FQNEAQ (reference sequence). Trimming cost V 4 bases and J 3 bases; bases outside gene matches: 7. CDR3 length: 15 residues. CDR3 residues: CASSSGQTGDYGYTF. CDR3 DNA sequence: TGTGCCAGCAGCTCCGGTCAGACAGGGGACTATGGCTACACCTTC. Full variable domain (missing parts from reference TRBV7-9 and TRBJ1-2): DTGVSQNPRHKITKRGQNVTFRCDPISEHNRLYWYRQTLGQGPEFLTYFQNEAQLEKSRLLSDRFSAERPKGSFSTLEIQRTEQGDSAMYLCASSSGQTGDYGYTFGSGTRLTVV.

The chain links TRBV9 to TRBJ2-4; 7 positions match TRBD2. V dropped 0 bases and J dropped 5; count of bases not matched to a gene: 8. CDR1 and CDR2 from the germline V gene are SGDLS and YYNGEE. The CDR3 has 16 amino acids. The CDR3 sequence is CASSVALAEGENIQYF. CDR3 nucleotide sequence: TGTGCCAGCAGCGTAGCCCTAGCGGAAGGGGAAAACATTCAGTACTTC.

The V call is TRBV12-3 or TRBV12-4, the J call TRBJ1-5; D not certain. With 6 bases removed from V and 0 bases from J, the gap between germline ends came to 9 bases. The CDR3 has 14 residues. Here the CDR3 DNA reads TGTGCCAGCAGACACACAGATAGCAATCAGCCCCAGCATTTT. Amino acids: CASRHTDSNQPQHF.

The rearrangement joins TRBV27 to TRBJ2-1, with 7 bases matching TRBD1. The CDR3 runs to 17 residues. Looked up from germline, CDR1 is MNHEY and CDR2 is SMNVEV (reference sequence). V trimming: 7 bases; J trimming: 1 base; junction bases outside the gene matches: 13. The CDR3 here is CASMPQDRVRSYNEQFF. The CDR3 coding sequence is TGTGCCAGCATGCCTCAAGACAGGGTAAGGTCCTACAATGAGCAGTTCTTC.

The chain links TRBV6-2 or TRBV6-3 to TRBJ2-1, with TRBD2 matching 9 bases. The CDR3 has 15 residues. Germline V gene lookup returns CDR1 MNHEY and CDR2 SVGEGT. V shed 6 bases, J shed 5 bases, and the junction held 8 bases outside the gene matches. DNA of the CDR3: TGTGCCAGCAGCCCCCTTAGCGGGAGAAACAATGAGCAGTTCTTC. This encodes CASSPLSGRNNEQFF.

Only a few counts were recorded for this clonotype. This rearrangement joins TRBV20-1 to TRBJ2-1; D gene unclear. The germline gives CDR1 DFQATT, CDR2 SNEGSKA (reference sequence). The length of the CDR3 is 10 residues. Trimming left V 1 base short and J 8 bases short, with 3 bases between. CDR3 nucleotide sequence: TGCAGTGCTAGAGTAGATGAGCAGTTCTTC. Its translation is CSARVDEQFF.

This chain connects TRBV11-2 to TRBJ1-6; TRBD1 aligns across 8 bases. With V trimmed by 2 bases and J by 3 bases, 0 bases remained unmatched. The CDR3 is 15 residues long. The germline V gene has CDR1 SGHAT and CDR2 FQNNGV. The CDR3 sequence is CASSLTGGYNSPLHF. The CDR3 nucleotides read TGTGCCAGCAGCTTAACAGGGGGCTATAATTCACCCCTCCACTTT.

This clonotype was seen a few times. The chain has TRBV7-2 and TRBJ2-7; D not resolved. Trimming stripped 1 base from V and 4 bases from J, with 8 bases between. The length of the CDR3 is 13 residues. Germline-derived CDR1 and CDR2 are SGHTA and FQGNSA. The CDR3 spells CASSLGDQYEQYF. Here the CDR3 DNA reads TGTGCCAGCAGCTTAGGCGACCAGTACGAGCAGTACTTC.

This clonotype occurred a few times. This rearrangement joins TRBV10-3 to TRBJ2-3; 9 nucleotides line up with TRBD2. The junction had 3 bases not matched to a gene; V was cut back by 6 bases and J by 5 bases. Germline CDR1 is ENHRY and CDR2 is SYGVKD. The CDR3 runs 13 residues. CDR3 coding DNA: TGTGCCATCAGGCGGGAGGGCAAAGATACGCAGTATTTT. Residues: CAIRREGKDTQYF.

This chain uses TRBV20-1 with TRBJ1-1; D uncertain. The germline V and J ends were trimmed by 3 bases and 0 bases, with 8 bases remaining between them. This CDR3 is built from 13 residues. CDR1 is DFQATT and CDR2 is SNEGSKA in the germline V gene (reference sequence). CDR3 in DNA: TGCAGTGCTAGTGATTTGGTGAACACTGAAGCTTTCTTT. Translated: CSASDLVNTEAFF.

The chain recombines TRBV5-1 with TRBJ2-1; 7 nucleotides line up with TRBD2. The CDR3 sequence is 14 residues long. The ends lost 7 bases at V and 5 bases at J; junction bases unmatched: 9. CDR1 and CDR2 (germline): SGHRS, YFSETQ. The CDR3 DNA reads TGCGCCAGCGGGGAGGGAGGGCCCCACAATGAGCAGTTCTTC. Translation gives CASGEGGPHNEQFF.

This chain connects TRBV5-1 to TRBJ2-7, with D maybe TRBD1 (6 bases). Trimming took 4 bases from V and 6 from J, leaving 17 bases between them. Germline V gene data show CDR1 as SGHRS and CDR2 as YFSETQ. CDR3 length: 14 amino acids. The CDR3 DNA reads as TGCGCCAGCAGCCAGGGGCCGGACGCCGCCGAGCAGTACTTC. Protein sequence: CASSQGPDAAEQYF.

A few counts support this clonotype. In nucleotides, the CDR3 is TGTGCCAGCAGCTTAATTGACAGGGTCGCTGGCTACACCTTC. Protein product: CASSLIDRVAGYTF. The V gene is TRBV7-9, the J gene TRBJ1-2; 7 bases agree with TRBD1. V was pared by 2 bases and J by 7 bases, with 7 bases of the junction left unmatched. The germline V gene has CDR1 SEHNR and CDR2 FQNEAQ (reference sequence). The CDR3 consists of 14 residues. Full variable domain (remainder filled in from reference TRBV7-9 and TRBJ1-2): DTGVSQNPRHKITKRGQNVTFRCDPISEHNRLYWYRQTLGQGPEFLTYFQNEAQLEKSRLLSDRFSAERPKGSFSTLEIQRTEQGDSAMYLCASSLIDRVAGYTFGSGTRLTVV.

The V gene is TRBV4-3, the J gene TRBJ2-3; possibly TRBD2 for D (5 bases). Germline loops: CDR1 LGHNA, CDR2 YSLEER. The ends were cut back, 0 bases at V and 5 bases at J, with 18 bases in the middle. There are 17 residues in the CDR3. The CDR3 here is CASSQDRTAEGGDTQYF. CDR3 DNA sequence: TGCGCCAGCAGCCAAGACCGGACGGCAGAGGGTGGAGATACGCAGTATTTT.

This clonotype was seen more than once but under ten times. The V gene is TRBV7-2, the J gene TRBJ1-6, with no clear D. Germline V gene data show CDR1 as SGHTA and CDR2 as FQGNSA. This CDR3 is built from 13 residues. V lost 2 bases, J lost 9 bases, and 8 bases lay in between. In DNA, the CDR3 is TGTGCCAGCAGCTTAATTCGGGTTTCACCCCTCCACTTT. Translation gives CASSLIRVSPLHF. Filled out from reference TRBV7-2 and TRBJ1-6, the complete variable domain reads GAGVSQSPSNKVTEKGKDVELRCDPISGHTALYWYRQSLGQGLEFLIYFQGNSAPDKSGLPSDRFSAERTGGSVSTLTIQRTQQEDSAVYLCASSLIRVSPLHFGNGTRLTVT.

Comments on this clonotype: An end of the junction differs from the germline gene, which may be a read error. The CDR3 DNA is TGTGCCGGCAGCCCGGGACTCCAGGGGACTGAGCAGTTCTTC. It codes for CAGSPGLQGTEQFF. The chain has TRBV7-8 and TRBJ2-1; D may correspond to TRBD1 or TRBD2 (6 bases each). Germline-derived CDR1 and CDR2 are SGHVS and FQNEAQ. There are 14 residues in the CDR3.

This clonotype was seen a few times. This rearrangement joins TRBV12-3 or TRBV12-4 to TRBJ2-1, with D hard to call. The CDR3 spans 14 residues. The germline V and J ends were trimmed by 2 bases and 6 bases, with 11 bases remaining between them. CDR3 in amino acids: CASSLQTRSNEQFF. The CDR3 DNA reads TGTGCCAGCAGTTTACAGACCCGGTCCAATGAGCAGTTCTTC.

The chain recombines TRBV20-1 with TRBJ2-3; D is undetermined. The germline V and J ends were trimmed by 4 bases and 1 base, with 9 bases remaining between them. The germline gives CDR1 DFQATT, CDR2 SNEGSKA (reference sequence). This CDR3 is built from 13 residues. The CDR3 reads CSAIHRGTDTQYF. For the CDR3, the DNA is TGCAGTGCTATCCACCGGGGCACAGATACGCAGTATTTT.

This clonotype was found a few times. The V call is TRBV7-3, the J call TRBJ1-1; D uncertain. This CDR3 contains 13 residues. Trimming stripped 5 bases from V and 8 bases from J, with 15 bases between. Germline loops: CDR1 SGHTA, CDR2 FQGTGA. The CDR3 loop is CASSPHGLGEAFF. CDR3 sequence (DNA): TGTGCCAGCAGCCCCCACGGCCTGGGGGAAGCTTTCTTT.

V usage is TRBV6-2 or TRBV6-3 and J usage is TRBJ2-1; 8 bases are shared with TRBD2. Trimming took 3 bases from V and 6 from J; bases not matched to a gene: 4. Germline CDR1 is MNHEY and CDR2 is SVGEGT. CDR3 length: 14 amino acids. CDR3 DNA: TGTGCCAGCAGTTATCCGGGAGGGACCAATGAGCAGTTCTTC. Protein product: CASSYPGGTNEQFF.

This clonotype was counted only a few times. This chain connects TRBV6-5 to TRBJ2-7; perhaps TRBD1 as D (7 bases). V lost 4 bases and J 5 bases, leaving 18 bases between the germline ends. The length of the CDR3 is 15 residues. From germline, CDR1 is MNHEY and CDR2 SVGAGI. DNA of the CDR3: TGTGCCAGCAGTTTCGGACAGGTCGGGAGCCACGAGCAGTACTTC. It specifies CASSFGQVGSHEQYF.

This clonotype has ten or more counts. The chain has TRBV7-2 and TRBJ2-5; D might be TRBD1 or TRBD2, each matching 5 bases. There are 14 residues in the CDR3. V was shortened by 1 base and J by 3 bases, with 9 bases between the two germline ends. Germline V CDR1 and CDR2: SGHTA, FQGNSA. The CDR3 nucleotides read TGTGCCAGCAGCTTAGGGGGGACCAAAGAGACCCAGTACTTC. Its protein is CASSLGGTKETQYF. The whole variable domain, filled in from reference TRBV7-2 and TRBJ2-5, reads GAGVSQSPSNKVTEKGKDVELRCDPISGHTALYWYRQSLGQGLEFLIYFQGNSAPDKSGLPSDRFSAERTGGSVSTLTIQRTQQEDSAVYLCASSLGGTKETQYFGPGTRLLVL.

This clonotype came up a few times. The rearrangement links TRBV11-2 to TRBJ2-7; 7 bases are shared with TRBD2. The CDR3 consists of 14 residues. After removal of 6 bases from V and 0 bases from J, the junction contained 5 bases not matched to a gene. CDR1 is SGHAT and CDR2 is FQNNGV in the germline V gene. Here the CDR3 reads CASRFREASYEQYF. CDR3 coding DNA: TGTGCCAGCAGGTTCCGGGAGGCCTCCTACGAGCAGTACTTC. The full variable domain, with the rest looked up from reference TRBV11-2 and TRBJ2-7, is EAGVAQSPRYKIIEKRQSVAFWCNPISGHATLYWYQQILGQGPKLLIQFQNNGVVDDSQLPKDRFSAERLKGVDSTLKIQPAKLEDSAVYLCASRFREASYEQYFGPGTRLTVT.

In this sample, this clonotype turned up many times. The CDR3 sequence is CSARLGGTDTQYF. In DNA, the CDR3 is TGCAGTGCTAGGTTGGGGGGCACAGATACGCAGTATTTT. The rearrangement uses TRBV20-1 and TRBJ2-3; either TRBD1 or TRBD2 may supply D (5 bases each). V was clipped by 3 bases and J by 1 base, with 8 bases between them. The CDR3 sequence is 13 residues long. Germline V gives CDR1 DFQATT, CDR2 SNEGSKA (reference sequence).

The chain has TRBV20-1 and TRBJ2-7; maybe TRBD2 (5 bases). Germline V gene data show CDR1 as DFQATT and CDR2 as SNEGSKA (reference sequence). Trimming cost V 1 base and J 3 bases, with 19 bases left between them. The CDR3 has 16 amino acids. The CDR3 is CSARVGGPFSVYEQYF. The CDR3 DNA sequence: TGCAGTGCTAGAGTTGGCGGGCCCTTTTCGGTCTACGAGCAGTACTTC.

This clonotype was seen a few times. Written as DNA, the CDR3 is TGCGCCAGCAGCCAAGATGGAATTCGGGATACGCAGTATTTT. This encodes CASSQDGIRDTQYF. The chain joins TRBV4-3 to TRBJ2-3; D is unclear. The CDR3 is 14 residues long. V gave up 0 bases and J gave up 6 bases, with 10 bases separating them. CDR1 is LGHNA and CDR2 is YSLEER in the germline V gene.

This chain joins TRBV20-1 and TRBJ2-4, with TRBD1 identical over 7 bases. Germline lookup yields CDR1 DFQATT and CDR2 SNEGSKA (reference sequence). This CDR3 contains 13 residues. The V gene end was trimmed by 4 bases and the J gene end by 5 bases; junction bases not matched to a gene: 5. This CDR3 is CSAMRTGENIQYF. CDR3 bases: TGCAGTGCTATGCGGACAGGCGAAAACATTCAGTACTTC.